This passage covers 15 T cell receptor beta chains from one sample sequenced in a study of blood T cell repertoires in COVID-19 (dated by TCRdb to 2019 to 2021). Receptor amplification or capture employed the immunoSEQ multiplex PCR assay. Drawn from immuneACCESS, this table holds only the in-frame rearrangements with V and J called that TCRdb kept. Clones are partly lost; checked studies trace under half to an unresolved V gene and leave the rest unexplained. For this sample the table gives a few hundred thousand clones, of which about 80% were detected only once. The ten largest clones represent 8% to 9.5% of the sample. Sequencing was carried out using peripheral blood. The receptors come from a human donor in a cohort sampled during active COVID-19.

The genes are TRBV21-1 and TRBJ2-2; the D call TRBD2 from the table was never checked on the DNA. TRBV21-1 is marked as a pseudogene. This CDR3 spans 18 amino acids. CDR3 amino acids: CASSKRTSGRGSTGELFF. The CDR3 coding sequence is TGTGCCAGCAGCAAGAGGACTAGCGGGAGAGGGAGCACCGGGGAGCTGTTTTTT.

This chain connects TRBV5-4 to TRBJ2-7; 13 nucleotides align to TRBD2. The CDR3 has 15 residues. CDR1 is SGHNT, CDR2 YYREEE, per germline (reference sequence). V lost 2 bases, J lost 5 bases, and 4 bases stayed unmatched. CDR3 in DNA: TGTGCCAGCAGCTTCAGGACTAGCGGGAGAAACGAGCAGTACTTC. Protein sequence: CASSFRTSGRNEQYF.

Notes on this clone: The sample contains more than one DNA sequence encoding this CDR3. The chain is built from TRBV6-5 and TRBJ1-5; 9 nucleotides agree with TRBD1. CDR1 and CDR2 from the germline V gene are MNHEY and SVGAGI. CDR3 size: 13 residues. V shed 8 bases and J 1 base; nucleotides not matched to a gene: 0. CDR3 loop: CASGTGSNQPQHF. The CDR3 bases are TGTGCCAGCGGGACAGGGAGCAATCAGCCCCAGCATTTT.

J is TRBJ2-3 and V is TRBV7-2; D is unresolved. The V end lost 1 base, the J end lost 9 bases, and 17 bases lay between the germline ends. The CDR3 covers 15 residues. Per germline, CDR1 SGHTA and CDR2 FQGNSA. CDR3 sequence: CASSLGSYRDVTQYF. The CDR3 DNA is TGTGCCAGCAGCTTAGGGAGCTATCGTGATGTCACGCAGTATTTT.

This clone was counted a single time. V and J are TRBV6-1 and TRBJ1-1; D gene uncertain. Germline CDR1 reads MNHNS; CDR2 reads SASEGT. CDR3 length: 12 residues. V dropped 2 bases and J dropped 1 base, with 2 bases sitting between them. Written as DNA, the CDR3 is TGTGCCAGCAGTGAACGGAACACTGAAGCTTTCTTT. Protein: CASSERNTEAFF.

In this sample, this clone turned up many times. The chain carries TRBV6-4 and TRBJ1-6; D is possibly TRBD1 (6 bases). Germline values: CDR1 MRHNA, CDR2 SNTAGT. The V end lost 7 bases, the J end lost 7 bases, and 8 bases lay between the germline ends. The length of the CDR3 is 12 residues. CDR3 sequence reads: CASKGGNSPLHF. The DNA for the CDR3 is TGTGCCAGCAAGGGGGGGAATTCACCCCTCCACTTT.

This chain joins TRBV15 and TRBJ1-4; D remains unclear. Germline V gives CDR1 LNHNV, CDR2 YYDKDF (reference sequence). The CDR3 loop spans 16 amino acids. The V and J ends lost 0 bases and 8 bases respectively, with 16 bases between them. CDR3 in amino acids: CATSRDWLRGGEKLFF. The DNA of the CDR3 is TGTGCCACCAGCAGAGATTGGCTGAGAGGAGGGGAAAAACTGTTTTTT.

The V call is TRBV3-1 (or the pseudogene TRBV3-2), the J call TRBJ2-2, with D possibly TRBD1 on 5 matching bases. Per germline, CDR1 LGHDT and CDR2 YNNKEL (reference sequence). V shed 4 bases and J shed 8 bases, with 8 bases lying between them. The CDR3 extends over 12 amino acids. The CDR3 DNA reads TGTGCCAGCAGCCGGGGCCGGGGGGAGCTGTTTTTT. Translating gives CASSRGRGELFF.

The CDR3 protein is CASSSGGTGYNEQFF. The DNA for the CDR3 is TGTGCCAGCAGTTCTGGGGGGACCGGATACAATGAGCAGTTCTTC. The rearrangement uses TRBV28 and TRBJ2-1; D is perhaps TRBD2 (6 bases). V dropped 4 bases and J dropped 4 bases, with 14 bases sitting between them. This CDR3 comprises 15 residues. Germline V gene sequence: CDR1 MDHEN, CDR2 SYDVKM.

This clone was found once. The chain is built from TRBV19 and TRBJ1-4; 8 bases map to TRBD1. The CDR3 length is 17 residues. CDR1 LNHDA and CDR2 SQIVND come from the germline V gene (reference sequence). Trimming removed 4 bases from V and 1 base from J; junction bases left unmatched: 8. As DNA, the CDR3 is TGTGCCAGTAGTACCTACCGACAGGGGAAAACTAATGAAAAACTGTTTTTT. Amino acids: CASSTYRQGKTNEKLFF. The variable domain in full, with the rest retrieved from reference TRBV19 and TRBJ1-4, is DGGITQSPKYLFRKEGQNVTLSCEQNLNHDAMYWYRQDPGQGLRLIYYSQIVNDFQKGDIAEGYSVSREKKESFPLTVTSAQKNPTAFYLCASSTYRQGKTNEKLFFGSGTQLSVL.

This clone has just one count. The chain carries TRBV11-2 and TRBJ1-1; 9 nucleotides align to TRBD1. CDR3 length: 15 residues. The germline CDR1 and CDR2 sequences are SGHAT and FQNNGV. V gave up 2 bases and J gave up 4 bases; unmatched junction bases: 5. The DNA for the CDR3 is TGTGCCAGCAGCTTAATGGACAGGGGATCCACTGAAGCTTTCTTT. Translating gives CASSLMDRGSTEAFF.

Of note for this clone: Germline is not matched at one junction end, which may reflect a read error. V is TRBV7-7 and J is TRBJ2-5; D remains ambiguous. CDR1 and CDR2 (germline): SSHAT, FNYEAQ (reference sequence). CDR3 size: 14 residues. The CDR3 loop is CASSSRAREETQYF. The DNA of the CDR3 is TGTGCTAGCAGCTCTCGCGCCCGGGAAGAGACCCAGTACTTC.

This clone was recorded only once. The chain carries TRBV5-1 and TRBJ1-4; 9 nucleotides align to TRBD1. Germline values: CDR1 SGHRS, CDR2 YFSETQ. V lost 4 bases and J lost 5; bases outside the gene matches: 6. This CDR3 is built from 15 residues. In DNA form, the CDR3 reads TGCGCCAGCAGCGCGTACAGGGGGCCGAATGAAAAACTGTTTTTT. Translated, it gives CASSAYRGPNEKLFF.

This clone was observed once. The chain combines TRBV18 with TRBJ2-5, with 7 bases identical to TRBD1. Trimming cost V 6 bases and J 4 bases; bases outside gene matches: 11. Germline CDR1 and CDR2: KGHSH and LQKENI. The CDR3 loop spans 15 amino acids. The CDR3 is CASSQAGTVRETQYF. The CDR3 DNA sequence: TGTGCCAGCTCGCAAGCCGGGACAGTGAGAGAGACCCAGTACTTC.

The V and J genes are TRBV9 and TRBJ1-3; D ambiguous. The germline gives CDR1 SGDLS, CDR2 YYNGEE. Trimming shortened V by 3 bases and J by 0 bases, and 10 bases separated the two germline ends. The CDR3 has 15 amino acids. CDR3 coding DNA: TGTGCCAGCAGCGCAGACACTTTCTCTGGAAACACCATATATTTT. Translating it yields CASSADTFSGNTIYF.